The 14 T cell receptor beta chains listed next were all sequenced from one sample in a study of tumor-infiltrating lymphocytes in localized non-small cell lung cancer. Data came from immunoSEQ multiplex PCR; TCRdb stores just in-frame clones and leaves some out. Of under 25,000 clones in the sample, around 62% were seen once. The sequenced material came from lung tumor tissue. The receptors shown here come from a human donor with non-small cell lung cancer.

The rearrangement uses TRBV28 and TRBJ2-3, with D perhaps TRBD2 (6 bases). This CDR3 is built from 14 residues. Germline V gives CDR1 MDHEN, CDR2 SYDVKM. The V and J ends lost 6 bases and 4 bases respectively, with 14 bases between them. CDR3 region: CASRPWGDSDTQYF. Written as DNA, the CDR3 is TGTGCCAGCAGACCTTGGGGGGACTCAGATACGCAGTATTTT.

This chain uses TRBV10-1 with TRBJ2-3; D possibly matches TRBD1 or TRBD2 (6 bases each). Trimming cost V 5 bases and J 2 bases, with 11 bases left between them. The CDR3 is 14 residues long. The germline CDR1 and CDR2 sequences are WNHNN and SYGVQD (reference sequence). The CDR3 reads CASSKGGYTDTQYF. CDR3 coding DNA: TGCGCCAGCAGTAAAGGGGGGTACACAGATACGCAGTATTTT.

This clone showed up just a few times. V and J are TRBV6-6 and TRBJ2-3; D perhaps matches TRBD1 (6 bases). Trimming removed 5 bases at V and 2 bases at J, with 14 bases between. From germline, CDR1 is MNHNY and CDR2 SVGAGI (reference sequence). The CDR3 loop spans 15 amino acids. CDR3 sequence (DNA): TGTGCCAGCAGTCCTCGGGACACCTACACAGATACGCAGTATTTT. Amino acid sequence: CASSPRDTYTDTQYF.

This clone appeared a few times. The V gene is TRBV2, the J gene TRBJ1-5; a possible D gene is TRBD1 (6 bases). Germline CDR1 and CDR2: SNHLY and FYNNEI. CDR3 length: 13 amino acids. V was trimmed by 5 bases and J by 6 bases, leaving 11 bases between them. The CDR3: CASSLQGAQPQHF. The CDR3 DNA reads TGTGCCAGCAGTTTACAGGGAGCTCAGCCCCAGCATTTT.

In this sample, this clone turned up a few times. This chain connects TRBV2 to TRBJ1-1; possible D gene TRBD1, 5 bases. The CDR3 is 15 residues long. Germline V gene data show CDR1 as SNHLY and CDR2 as FYNNEI. V was clipped by 5 bases and J by 0 bases, with 13 bases between them. As DNA, the CDR3 is TGTGCCAGCAGTTTTACGGGACTGATGAACACTGAAGCTTTCTTT. This encodes CASSFTGLMNTEAFF.

This chain joins TRBV13 and TRBJ2-3; 7 nucleotides align to TRBD2. Germline lookup yields CDR1 PRHDT and CDR2 FYEKMQ (reference sequence). The CDR3 contains 15 residues. V lost 4 bases to trimming and J lost 1 base; unmatched junction nucleotides: 5. The CDR3 loop reads CASSSPTSGTDTQYF. The CDR3 DNA follows: TGTGCCAGCAGCTCTCCAACTAGCGGCACAGATACGCAGTATTTT. The full variable domain, completed using reference TRBV13 and TRBJ2-3, is AAGVIQSPRHLIKEKRETATLKCYPIPRHDTVYWYQQGPGQDPQFLISFYEKMQSDKGSIPDRFSAQQFSDYHSELNMSSLELGDSALYFCASSSPTSGTDTQYFGPGTRLTVL.

The V call is TRBV5-4, the J call TRBJ2-3, with 7 bases that match TRBD2. This CDR3 has 15 amino acids. The germline gives CDR1 SGHNT, CDR2 YYREEE (reference sequence). The junction had 7 bases not matched to a gene; V was cut back by 4 bases and J by 2 bases. The CDR3, as DNA: TGTGCCAGCAGCCGGGGGGAGGGATCCACAGATACGCAGTATTTT. The encoded protein is CASSRGEGSTDTQYF.

The chain links TRBV19 to TRBJ2-3; TRBD2 aligns across 11 bases. The CDR3 has 15 amino acids. V lost 9 bases and J lost 4; bases outside the gene matches: 9. Per germline, CDR1 LNHDA and CDR2 SQIVND (reference sequence). The CDR3 protein is CASSRTSGYSDTQYF. CDR3 coding DNA: TGTGCCAGCTCAAGGACTAGCGGGTATTCAGATACGCAGTATTTT.

The chain uses TRBV29-1 and TRBJ1-2; D gene ambiguous. V lost 7 bases and J lost 2, with 11 bases in between. This CDR3 region has 12 residues. CDR1 is SQVTM and CDR2 is ANQGSEA in the germline V gene. The CDR3 sequence: CSAASTNYGYTF. CDR3 bases: TGCAGCGCAGCGAGCACGAACTATGGCTACACCTTC.

This clone was seen once. This sequence joins TRBV28 and TRBJ2-1, with 11 bases matching TRBD2. There are 16 residues in the CDR3. In germline, CDR1 is MDHEN, CDR2 SYDVKM. V trimming: 4 bases; J trimming: 2 bases; junction bases outside the gene matches: 4. The CDR3, as DNA: TGTGCCAGCAGTTCCCAGGGACTAGCGGCCTACAATGAGCAGTTCTTC. Encoded protein: CASSSQGLAAYNEQFF.

The chain has TRBV6-5 and TRBJ1-2, with D possibly being TRBD1 (5 bases). There are 15 residues in the CDR3. CDR1 MNHEY and CDR2 SVGAGI come from the germline V gene. Trimming took off 5 bases at V and 7 bases at J, with 20 bases between the two ends. The CDR3 DNA reads as TGTGCCAGCAGTACCACGAGAGGGGATACACCTGGCTACACCTTC. Protein: CASSTTRGDTPGYTF.

This clone appeared a few times. The chain recombines TRBV19 with TRBJ1-3; weak D call: TRBD1 (5 bases). The CDR3 is 15 residues long. Germline assignment: CDR1 LNHDA and CDR2 SQIVND (reference sequence). The germline V and J ends were trimmed by 3 bases and 0 bases, with 9 bases remaining between them. The CDR3 loop reads CASSIRGSSGNTIYF. Written as DNA, the CDR3 is TGTGCCAGTAGTATTCGGGGGAGCTCTGGAAACACCATATATTTT.

The genes are TRBV21-1 and TRBJ1-5; the table's D call, TRBD1, was not checked against the DNA. TRBV21-1 is given as a pseudogene. The CDR3 has 13 amino acids. CDR3 protein: CASGGQGVRPQHF. In nucleotides, the CDR3 is TGTGCCAGCGGGGGACAGGGAGTGCGGCCCCAGCATTTT.

This clone has a handful of counts. This sequence joins TRBV7-3 and TRBJ2-1, with TRBD2 identical over 11 bases. CDR1 SGHTA and CDR2 FQGTGA come from the germline V gene. V lost 3 bases to trimming and J lost 6 bases; unmatched junction nucleotides: 4. CDR3 length: 15 residues. The CDR3 DNA sequence: TGTGCCAGCAGCTTGGGACTAGCGGAATTCAATGAGCAGTTCTTC. Translation gives CASSLGLAEFNEQFF.